This T cell receptor beta chain was observed in a study of graft-versus-host responses after intestinal transplantation. Overall study: Every one of the recipients received anti-thymocyte globulin induction and afterwards took tacrolimus and steroids for 3 to 4 years.

On this clone itself: No antigen is known for it. Compared with germline, one end of the junction differs, possibly owing to a read error.

General study points: High graft-versus-host to host-versus-graft clonal ratios were found in allografts of patients who had graft-donor T cell macrochimerism. Among circulating GvH clones, peak levels were associated with early post-transplant declines in HvG clones.

This CDR3 comprises 13 residues. CDR1 is MNHEY, CDR2 SVGAGI, per germline. Clones were read by immunoSEQ multiplex PCR, and TCRdb kept only the in-frame ones, dropping some. The sample has 99,000 or so clones; around 86% are singletons. The receptor was derived from a human patient who received an intestinal transplant, so some T cells may come from the graft donor. The chain carries TRBV6-5 and TRBJ2-1, with D hard to call. The sequences come from PBMCs, collected 255 days after intestinal transplant. CDR3 nucleotides: TGTGCCAGCACTTACCCCGCTACGAATGAGCAGTTCTTC. Protein product: CASTYPATNEQFF.